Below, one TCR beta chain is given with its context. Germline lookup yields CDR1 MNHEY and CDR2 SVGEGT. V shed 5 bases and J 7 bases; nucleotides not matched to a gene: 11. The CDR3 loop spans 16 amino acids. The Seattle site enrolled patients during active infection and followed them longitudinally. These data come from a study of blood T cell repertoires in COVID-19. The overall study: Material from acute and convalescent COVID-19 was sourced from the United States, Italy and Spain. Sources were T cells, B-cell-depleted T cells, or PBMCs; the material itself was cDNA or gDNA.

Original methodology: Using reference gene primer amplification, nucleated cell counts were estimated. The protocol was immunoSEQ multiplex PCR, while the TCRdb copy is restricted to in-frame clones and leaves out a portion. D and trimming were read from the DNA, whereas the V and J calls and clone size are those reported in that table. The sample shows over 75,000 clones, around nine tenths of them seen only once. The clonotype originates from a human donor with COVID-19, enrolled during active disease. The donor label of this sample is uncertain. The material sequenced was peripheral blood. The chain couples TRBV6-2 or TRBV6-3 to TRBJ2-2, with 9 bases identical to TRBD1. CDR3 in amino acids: CASSLFTTGGVGELFF. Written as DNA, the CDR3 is TGTGCCAGCAGTCTATTCACTACAGGGGGCGTCGGGGAGCTGTTTTTT.